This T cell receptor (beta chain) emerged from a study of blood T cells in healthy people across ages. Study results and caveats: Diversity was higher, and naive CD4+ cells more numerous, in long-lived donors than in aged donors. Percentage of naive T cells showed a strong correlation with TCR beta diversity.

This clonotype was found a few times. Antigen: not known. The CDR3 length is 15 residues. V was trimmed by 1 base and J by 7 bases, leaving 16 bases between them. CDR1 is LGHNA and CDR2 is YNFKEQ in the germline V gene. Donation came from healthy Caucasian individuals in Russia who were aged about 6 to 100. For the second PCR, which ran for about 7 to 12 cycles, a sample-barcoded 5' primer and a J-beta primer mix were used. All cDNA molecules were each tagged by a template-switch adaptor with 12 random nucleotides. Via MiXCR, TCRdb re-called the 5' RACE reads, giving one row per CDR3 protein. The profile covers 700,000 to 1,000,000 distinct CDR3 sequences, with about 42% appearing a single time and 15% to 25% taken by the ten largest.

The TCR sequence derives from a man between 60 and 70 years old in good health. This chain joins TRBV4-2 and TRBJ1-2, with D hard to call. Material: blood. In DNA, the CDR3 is TGTGCCAGCAGCCAAGTAGACGGGCGGATCTCTGGCTACACCTTC. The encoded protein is CASSQVDGRISGYTF.